The next 27 T cell receptor beta chains were all read from a single sample in a study of cytomegalovirus exposure and HLA in healthy donors. PCR involved 60 Vbeta and 13 Jbeta primers. Data came from immunoSEQ multiplex PCR; TCRdb stores just in-frame clones and leaves some out. The table lists approximately 220,000 clones, roughly 83% of them singletons. Input material: PBMCs. All receptors derive from a girl aged 5-17 years in good health and CMV-seronegative.

The chain employs TRBV7-9 and TRBJ1-5; no clear D. Germline V gene sequence: CDR1 SEHNR, CDR2 FQNEAQ (reference sequence). This CDR3 spans 14 amino acids. V was pared by 5 bases and J by 1 base, with 9 bases between. The CDR3 region has the DNA TGTGCCAGCAGCCCGTCGACAAGCAATCAGCCCCAGCATTTT. It translates to CASSPSTSNQPQHF.

This chain links TRBV30 with TRBJ1-2; D is perhaps TRBD1 (6 bases). V lost 3 bases and J 4 bases, leaving 15 bases between the germline ends. The CDR3 covers 14 residues. Germline V lookup: CDR1 GTSNPN, CDR2 SVGIG (reference sequence). The CDR3: CAWRESGDLYGYTF. The CDR3 nucleotides are TGTGCCTGGAGGGAATCAGGGGACCTCTATGGCTACACCTTC.

The rearrangement uses TRBV28 and TRBJ1-2; the D gene is possibly TRBD1 (6 bases). The CDR3 loop spans 11 amino acids. Germline-derived CDR1 and CDR2 are MDHEN and SYDVKM. Trimming took 3 bases from V and 11 from J, leaving 10 bases between them. CDR3 protein: CASSFSRGYTF. CDR3 DNA sequence: TGTGCCAGCAGTTTTAGCAGGGGATACACCTTC.

The chain uses TRBV2 and TRBJ2-7; D call uncertain. Per the germline V gene, CDR1 is SNHLY and CDR2 is FYNNEI. This CDR3 has 15 amino acids. V lost 0 bases and J lost 0, with 9 bases in between. The CDR3 protein is CASSEARGSSYEQYF. The CDR3 DNA reads TGTGCCAGCAGTGAAGCAAGAGGCAGCTCCTACGAGCAGTACTTC.

With regard to this clone: Other DNA sequences in the same sample also yield this CDR3. The CDR3: CASSVGRGAGELFF. The CDR3 bases are TGTGCCAGCAGTGTCGGGAGAGGAGCCGGGGAGCTGTTTTTT. J is TRBJ2-2 and V is TRBV6-4; a possible D gene is TRBD2 (6 bases). The V end lost 4 bases, the J end lost 6 bases, and 12 bases lay between the germline ends. Germline CDR1 is MRHNA and CDR2 is SNTAGT. This CDR3 has 14 residues.

The rearrangement joins TRBV27 to TRBJ2-1, with D hard to call. The CDR3 sequence is 14 residues long. Per germline, CDR1 MNHEY and CDR2 SMNVEV (reference sequence). Trimming stripped 6 bases from V and 0 bases from J, with 9 bases between. In nucleotides, the CDR3 is TGTGCCAGCAGCCTAAGGAGCTCCTACAATGAGCAGTTCTTC. This gives the protein CASSLRSSYNEQFF.

The chain carries TRBV9 and TRBJ2-6, with 9 bases fitting TRBD1. Germline V gene lookup returns CDR1 SGDLS and CDR2 YYNGEE. Germline trimming cut 3 bases from V and 2 bases from J; bases unmatched to any gene: 3. The CDR3 sequence is 16 residues long. The CDR3 reads CASSAGQGTGANVLTF. As DNA, the CDR3 is TGTGCCAGCAGCGCGGGACAGGGCACTGGGGCCAACGTCCTGACTTTC.

V gene TRBV9 combines with J gene TRBJ2-1; 8 nucleotides agree with TRBD1. The CDR3 is 17 amino acids. V lost 3 bases and J lost 4; bases outside the gene matches: 12. Germline values: CDR1 SGDLS, CDR2 YYNGEE. The CDR3 is CASSARRAGQAYNEQFF. The CDR3, as DNA: TGTGCCAGCAGCGCCCGAAGGGCGGGACAGGCGTACAATGAGCAGTTCTTC.

The V gene is TRBV11-3, the J gene TRBJ2-1; weak D call: TRBD2 (6 bases). There are 14 residues in the CDR3. Germline V gene data show CDR1 as SGHNT and CDR2 as YENEEA. The ends were cut back, 4 bases at V and 5 bases at J, with 12 bases in the middle. DNA for the CDR3: TGTGCCAGCAGCTCTTCGGGACTCAACAATGAGCAGTTCTTC. Protein sequence: CASSSSGLNNEQFF.

A remark on this clone: Compared with germline, one end of the junction differs, possibly owing to a read error. The chain has TRBV15 and TRBJ1-1; D perhaps matches TRBD1 (6 bases). CDR3 size: 16 residues. Germline loops: CDR1 LNHNV, CDR2 YYDKDF (reference sequence). The CDR3, as DNA: TGTGCCACCAGCGGAGAGGGGCAGGGGTTGAACACTGAAGCTTTCTTT. This translates into CATSGEGQGLNTEAFF.

The chain links TRBV5-6 to TRBJ1-4, with TRBD1 as a possible D gene (5 bases). V lost 2 bases, J lost 5 bases, and 13 bases lay in between. The CDR3 consists of 15 residues. The germline CDR1 and CDR2 sequences are SGHDT and YYEEEE. The chain's CDR3 is CASSLLTERNEKLFF. CDR3 DNA: TGTGCCAGCAGCTTACTGACAGAGAGGAATGAAAAACTGTTTTTT.

The CDR3 nucleotides are TGTTCCACCGCAGGAGGTCCCTACGAGCAGTACTTC. Protein: CSTAGGPYEQYF. The rearrangement joins TRBV7-9 to TRBJ2-7; tentative D call: TRBD2 (5 bases). Germline CDR1 and CDR2: SEHNR and FQNEAQ (reference sequence). CDR3 length equals 12 residues.

The J gene is TRBJ1-2, the V gene TRBV5-1; unclear D gene. The CDR3 consists of 15 residues. The V end was cut by 2 bases, the J end by 2 bases, with 13 bases between. CDR1 is SGHRS, CDR2 YFSETQ, per germline. CDR3 sequence reads: CASSFLGSSNYGYTF. CDR3 nucleotide sequence: TGCGCCAGCAGCTTCCTTGGCAGTTCAAACTATGGCTACACCTTC.

In this sample, this clone turned up once. J is TRBJ2-1 and V is TRBV7-2; 7 nucleotides align to TRBD1. The CDR3 is 13 residues long. Germline V gives CDR1 SGHTA, CDR2 FQGNSA. V lost 7 bases, J lost 10 bases, and 10 bases stayed unmatched. CDR3: CASTQNRGPEQFF. DNA for the CDR3: TGTGCCAGCACTCAAAACAGGGGCCCGGAGCAGTTCTTC.

The rearrangement joins TRBV29-1 to TRBJ2-3; 10 bases agree with TRBD1. Germline CDR1 and CDR2: SQVTM and ANQGSEA. The CDR3 loop spans 14 amino acids. The trim removed 7 bases at V and 4 bases at J, leaving 8 bases unmatched. The chain's CDR3 is CSASRQGASDTQYF. CDR3 sequence (DNA): TGCAGCGCTAGCAGACAGGGGGCATCAGATACGCAGTATTTT.

The chain recombines TRBV28 with TRBJ2-4; 10 nucleotides match TRBD1. The V gene end was trimmed by 3 bases and the J gene end by 0 bases; junction bases not matched to a gene: 8. The germline CDR1 and CDR2 sequences are MDHEN and SYDVKM. This CDR3 is built from 18 residues. The CDR3 here is CASSFRRTGGVAKNIQYF. As DNA, the CDR3 is TGTGCCAGCAGTTTCCGCCGGACAGGGGGAGTAGCCAAAAACATTCAGTACTTC.

The chain joins TRBV19 to TRBJ1-2; D call uncertain. The V end lost 3 bases, the J end lost 8 bases, and 13 bases lay between the germline ends. The CDR3 sequence is 13 residues long. Germline lookup yields CDR1 LNHDA and CDR2 SQIVND (reference sequence). The CDR3 reads CASSMGRRLGYTF. CDR3 bases: TGTGCCAGTAGTATGGGCAGGAGGCTCGGCTACACCTTC.

This chain uses TRBV19 with TRBJ2-2; the D gene is possibly TRBD1 (6 bases). This CDR3 has 18 amino acids. The germline V gene has CDR1 LNHDA and CDR2 SQIVND (reference sequence). V was trimmed by 0 bases and J by 2 bases, leaving 16 bases between them. The CDR3: CASSIDPFRDINTGELFF. CDR3 DNA: TGTGCCAGTAGTATAGATCCCTTCCGGGACATTAACACCGGGGAGCTGTTTTTT. The full variable domain, its missing parts supplied by reference TRBV19 and TRBJ2-2, is DGGITQSPKYLFRKEGQNVTLSCEQNLNHDAMYWYRQDPGQGLRLIYYSQIVNDFQKGDIAEGYSVSREKKESFPLTVTSAQKNPTAFYLCASSIDPFRDINTGELFFGEGSRLTVL.

CDR3 amino acids: CASSSGGGRSTDTQYF. The CDR3 DNA reads TGTGCCAGCAGTTCAGGAGGAGGAAGATCGACAGATACGCAGTATTTT. The V gene is TRBV7-9, the J gene TRBJ2-3; tentative D call: TRBD2 (5 bases). CDR1 and CDR2 (germline): SEHNR, FQNEAQ (reference sequence). The CDR3 is made up of 16 amino acids. Trimming pared 6 bases from V and 3 bases from J, leaving 19 bases between. Filled out from reference TRBV7-9 and TRBJ2-3, the complete variable domain reads DTGVSQNPRHKITKRGQNVTFRCDPISEHNRLYWYRQTLGQGPEFLTYFQNEAQLEKSRLLSDRFSAERPKGSFSTLEIQRTEQGDSAMYLCASSSGGGRSTDTQYFGPGTRLTVL.

This chain uses TRBV7-3 with TRBJ2-6, with a weak D call TRBD2 (5 bases). CDR3 length: 16 amino acids. CDR1 is SGHTA, CDR2 FQGTGA, per germline. Between the trimmed V and J ends, which lost 5 bases and 2 bases, there was a span of 13 bases. In DNA form, the CDR3 reads TGTGCCAGCAGCCTAAACGGACTTACTGGGGCCAACGTCCTGACTTTC. As protein: CASSLNGLTGANVLTF.

The chain uses TRBV6-5 and TRBJ1-1, with 7 bases aligning to TRBD1. After removal of 5 bases from V and 4 bases from J, the junction contained 7 bases not matched to a gene. Per the germline V gene, CDR1 is MNHEY and CDR2 is SVGAGI. The CDR3 loop spans 14 amino acids. DNA of the CDR3: TGTGCCAGCAGTAGAGGGGGCAGGGGCACTGAAGCTTTCTTT. Amino acids: CASSRGGRGTEAFF.

This chain uses TRBV18 with TRBJ1-4; TRBD1 agrees at 9 bases. Germline V gene data show CDR1 as KGHSH and CDR2 as LQKENI. The CDR3 extends over 15 amino acids. V shed 3 bases, J shed 5 bases, and the junction held 4 bases outside the gene matches. The CDR3 here is CASSPNTGGNEKLFF. The DNA for the CDR3 is TGTGCCAGCTCACCTAACACAGGGGGCAATGAAAAACTGTTTTTT.

This clone was seen a single time. V usage is TRBV9 and J usage is TRBJ2-3, with a possible D match to TRBD2 (7 bases). CDR1 is SGDLS and CDR2 is YYNGEE in the germline V gene. CDR3 length: 16 residues. V lost 0 bases and J 0 bases, leaving 11 bases between the germline ends. CDR3 sequence: CASSVVGGGSTDTQYF. CDR3 in DNA: TGTGCCAGCAGCGTAGTAGGGGGGGGGAGCACAGATACGCAGTATTTT.

This chain connects TRBV7-2 to TRBJ1-5; weak D call: TRBD1 (6 bases). Trimming took off 1 base at V and 2 bases at J, with 9 bases between the two ends. This CDR3 spans 15 amino acids. Per the germline V gene, CDR1 is SGHTA and CDR2 is FQGNSA. The CDR3 nucleotides read TGTGCCAGCAGCTTAGTGACAGGAGGCAATCAGCCCCAGCATTTT. Translation: CASSLVTGGNQPQHF.

V usage is TRBV27 and J usage is TRBJ1-6; TRBD1 aligns across 7 bases. Germline assignment: CDR1 MNHEY and CDR2 SMNVEV (reference sequence). The CDR3 has 16 amino acids. Germline trimming cut 8 bases from V and 0 bases from J; bases unmatched to any gene: 7. The CDR3 loop is CASAGTVSSYNSPLHF. CDR3 in DNA: TGTGCCAGCGCCGGGACAGTTAGCTCCTATAATTCACCCCTCCACTTT.

This clone is a singleton in its sample. The CDR3 sequence is CASSVTGDYGYTF. CDR3 sequence (DNA): TGCGCCAGCAGCGTGACAGGGGACTATGGCTACACCTTC. The rearrangement joins TRBV5-1 to TRBJ1-2; 8 bases are a match to TRBD1. Germline V gene sequence: CDR1 SGHRS, CDR2 YFSETQ. Losses at the gene ends were 4 bases for V and 3 bases for J; bases not matched to a gene: 2. This CDR3 contains 13 residues.

The CDR3 DNA follows: TGTGCCAGCAGTGGAACACCCCGACTGAGCGATGACGAGCAGTACTTC. Translation gives CASSGTPRLSDDEQYF. The rearrangement uses TRBV2 and TRBJ2-7; unclear D gene. The CDR3 has 16 residues. V lost 4 bases, J lost 5 bases, and 21 bases lay in between. Germline loops: CDR1 SNHLY, CDR2 FYNNEI.